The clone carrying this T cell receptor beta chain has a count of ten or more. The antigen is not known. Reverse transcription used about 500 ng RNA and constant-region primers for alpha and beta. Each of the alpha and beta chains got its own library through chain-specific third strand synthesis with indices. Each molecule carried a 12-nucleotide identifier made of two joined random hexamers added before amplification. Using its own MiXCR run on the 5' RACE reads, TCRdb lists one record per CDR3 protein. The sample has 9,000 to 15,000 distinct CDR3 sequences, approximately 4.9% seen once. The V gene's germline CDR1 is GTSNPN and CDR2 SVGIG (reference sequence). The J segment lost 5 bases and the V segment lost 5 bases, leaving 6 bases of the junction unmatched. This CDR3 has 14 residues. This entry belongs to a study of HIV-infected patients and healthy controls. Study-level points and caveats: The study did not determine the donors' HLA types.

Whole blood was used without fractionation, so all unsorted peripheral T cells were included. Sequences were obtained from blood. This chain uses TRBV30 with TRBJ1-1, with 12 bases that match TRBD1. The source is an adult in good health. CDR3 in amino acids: CAWGTGGAWTEAFF. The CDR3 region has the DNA TGTGCCTGGGGGACAGGGGGCGCATGGACTGAAGCTTTCTTT.